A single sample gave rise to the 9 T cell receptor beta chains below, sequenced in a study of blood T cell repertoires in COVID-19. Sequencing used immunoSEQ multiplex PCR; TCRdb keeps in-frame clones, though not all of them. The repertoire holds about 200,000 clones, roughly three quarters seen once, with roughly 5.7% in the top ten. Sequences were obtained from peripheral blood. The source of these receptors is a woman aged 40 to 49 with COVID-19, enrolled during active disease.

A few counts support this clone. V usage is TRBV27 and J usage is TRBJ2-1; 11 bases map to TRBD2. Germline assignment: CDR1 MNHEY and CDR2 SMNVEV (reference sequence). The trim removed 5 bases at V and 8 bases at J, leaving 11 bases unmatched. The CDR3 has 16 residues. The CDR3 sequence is CASSRLPLAGGYEQFF. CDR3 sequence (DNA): TGTGCCAGCAGTCGACTTCCCCTAGCGGGAGGCTATGAGCAGTTCTTC.

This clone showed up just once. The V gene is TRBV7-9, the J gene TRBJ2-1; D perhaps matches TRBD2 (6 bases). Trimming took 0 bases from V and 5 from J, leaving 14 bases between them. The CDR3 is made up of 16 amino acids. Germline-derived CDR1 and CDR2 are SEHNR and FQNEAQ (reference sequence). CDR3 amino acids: CASSLAIGLRDNEQFF. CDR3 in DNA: TGTGCCAGCAGCTTAGCCATCGGACTAAGGGACAATGAGCAGTTCTTC.

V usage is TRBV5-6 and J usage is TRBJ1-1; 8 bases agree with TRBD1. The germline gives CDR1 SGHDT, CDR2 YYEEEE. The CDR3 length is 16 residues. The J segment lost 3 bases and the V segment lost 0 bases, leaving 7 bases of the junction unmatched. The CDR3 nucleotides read TGTGCCAGCAGCTTGGTCCAGGGGGCTTTTCACACTGAAGCTTTCTTT. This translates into CASSLVQGAFHTEAFF.

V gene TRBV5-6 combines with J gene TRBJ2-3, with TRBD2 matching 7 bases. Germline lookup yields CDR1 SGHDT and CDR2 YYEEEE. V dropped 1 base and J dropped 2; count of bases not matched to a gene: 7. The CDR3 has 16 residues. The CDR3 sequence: CASSLLGRSTTDTQYF. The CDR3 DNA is TGTGCCAGCAGCTTGCTCGGGAGGTCAACCACAGATACGCAGTATTTT.

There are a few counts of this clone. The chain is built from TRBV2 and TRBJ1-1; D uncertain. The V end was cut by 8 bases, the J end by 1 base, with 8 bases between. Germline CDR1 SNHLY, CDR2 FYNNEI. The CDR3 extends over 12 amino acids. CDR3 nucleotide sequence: TGTGCCAGCGCGATAGAGAACACTGAAGCTTTCTTT. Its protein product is CASAIENTEAFF.

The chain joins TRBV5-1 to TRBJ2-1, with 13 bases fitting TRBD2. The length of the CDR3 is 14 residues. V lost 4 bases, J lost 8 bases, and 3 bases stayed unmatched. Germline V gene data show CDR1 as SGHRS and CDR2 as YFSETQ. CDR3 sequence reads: CASSPGLAGDEQFF. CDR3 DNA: TGCGCCAGCAGCCCTGGACTAGCGGGGGATGAGCAGTTCTTC.

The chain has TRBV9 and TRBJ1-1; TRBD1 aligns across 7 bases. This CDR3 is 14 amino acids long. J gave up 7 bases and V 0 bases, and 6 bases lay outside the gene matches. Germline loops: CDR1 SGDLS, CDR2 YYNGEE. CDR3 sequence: CASSVVDRVGEAFF. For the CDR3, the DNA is TGTGCCAGCAGCGTAGTAGACAGGGTAGGTGAAGCTTTCTTT.

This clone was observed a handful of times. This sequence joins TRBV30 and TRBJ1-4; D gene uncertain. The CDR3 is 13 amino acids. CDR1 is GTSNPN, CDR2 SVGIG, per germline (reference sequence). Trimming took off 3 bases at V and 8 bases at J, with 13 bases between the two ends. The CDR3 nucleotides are TGTGCCTGGAGCGTAACACCTCCCGAAAAACTGTTTTTT. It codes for CAWSVTPPEKLFF. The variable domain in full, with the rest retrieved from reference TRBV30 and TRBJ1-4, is SQTIHQWPATLVQPVGSPLSLECTVEGTSNPNLYWYRQAAGRGLQLLFYSVGIGQISSEVPQNLSASRPQDRQFILSSKKLLLSDSGFYLCAWSVTPPEKLFFGSGTQLSVL.

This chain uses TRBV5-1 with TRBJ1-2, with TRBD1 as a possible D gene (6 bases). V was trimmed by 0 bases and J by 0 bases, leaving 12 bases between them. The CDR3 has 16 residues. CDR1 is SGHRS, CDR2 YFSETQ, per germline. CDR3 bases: TGCGCCAGCAGCTTGGGACAGGTCCTCTCTAACTATGGCTACACCTTC. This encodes CASSLGQVLSNYGYTF.